Below are 20 T cell receptor beta chains sequenced from a single sample in a study of cytomegalovirus exposure and HLA in healthy donors. Amplification used 60 Vbeta primers and 13 Jbeta primers. The assay was immunoSEQ multiplex PCR, and TCRdb's table has in-frame clones only and misses some. This sample has approximately 170,000 clones; 60% to 85% occur once, and the top ten carry less than 1%. Material for sequencing was PBMCs. The receptors were sampled from a female donor in good health and CMV-seronegative.

The rearrangement joins TRBV6-5 to TRBJ2-1; 12 bases map to TRBD1. This CDR3 is built from 14 residues. The junction had 8 bases not matched to a gene; V was cut back by 5 bases and J by 12 bases. CDR1 MNHEY and CDR2 SVGAGI come from the germline V gene. For the CDR3, the DNA is TGTGCCAGCAGTCCCGGGACAGGGGGCTCGGTGCAGTTCTTC. Translation gives CASSPGTGGSVQFF.

The gene calls are TRBV30 and TRBJ1-4; perhaps TRBD1 as D (6 bases). Germline V gene data show CDR1 as GTSNPN and CDR2 as SVGIG (reference sequence). The germline V and J ends were trimmed by 0 bases and 8 bases, with 13 bases remaining between them. This CDR3 is 14 amino acids long. This CDR3 is CAWSVGRGEEKLFF. CDR3 in DNA: TGTGCCTGGAGTGTGGGGAGGGGGGAAGAAAAACTGTTTTTT.

As regards this clone: Germline is not matched at one junction end, which may reflect a read error. The chain couples TRBV2 to TRBJ2-6; a possible D gene is TRBD1 (6 bases). The length of the CDR3 is 18 residues. Germline V gene sequence: CDR1 SNHLY, CDR2 FYNNEI. Here the CDR3 reads CASSPSRGPLAGANGLTF. In nucleotides, the CDR3 is TGTGCCAGCAGTCCCTCCAGGGGCCCCCTGGCTGGGGCCAACGGCCTGACTTTC.

The chain is built from TRBV9 and TRBJ1-3, with a tentative D call TRBD1 (6 bases). This CDR3 is built from 17 residues. Germline V CDR1 and CDR2: SGDLS, YYNGEE. V was pared by 0 bases and J by 1 base, with 14 bases between. Here the CDR3 DNA reads TGTGCCAGCAGCGTAGCGGGCGCAGGGGAGTCTGGAAACACCATATATTTT. Translation: CASSVAGAGESGNTIYF.

This rearrangement joins TRBV19 to TRBJ2-5; D is perhaps TRBD2 (6 bases). The CDR3 has 15 residues. Trimming cost V 5 bases and J 5 bases, with 18 bases left between them. Germline CDR1 is LNHDA and CDR2 is SQIVND (reference sequence). CDR3 region: CASSPPGPRGETQYF. The CDR3 bases are TGTGCCAGTAGTCCCCCGGGCCCCCGGGGGGAGACCCAGTACTTC.

The chain carries TRBV5-4 and TRBJ1-1; no clear D. CDR1 and CDR2 (germline): SGHNT, YYREEE (reference sequence). V lost 5 bases to trimming and J lost 4 bases, with 9 bases between them. The CDR3 consists of 12 residues. The CDR3 DNA is TGTGCCAGCAGTCCGCGGGGCACTGAAGCTTTCTTT. Amino acids: CASSPRGTEAFF.

The chain joins TRBV15 to TRBJ2-6, with a possible D match to TRBD2 (6 bases). Trimming removed 2 bases from V and 0 bases from J, with 26 bases in between. CDR1 is LNHNV and CDR2 is YYDKDF in the germline V gene (reference sequence). The CDR3 sequence is 22 residues long. The CDR3 region is CATSRIPFRGGRGSSGANVLTF. Written as DNA, the CDR3 is TGTGCCACCAGCAGAATTCCCTTTCGAGGAGGGCGGGGCTCCTCTGGGGCCAACGTCCTGACTTTC.

V and J are TRBV7-2 and TRBJ1-5; D ambiguous. The CDR3 totals 14 residues. The germline V gene has CDR1 SGHTA and CDR2 FQGNSA. Trimming shortened V by 3 bases and J by 3 bases, and 9 bases separated the two germline ends. The CDR3 sequence is CASSFSGFNQPQHF. The CDR3 nucleotides are TGTGCCAGCAGCTTTAGCGGTTTCAATCAGCCCCAGCATTTT.

The chain links TRBV5-6 to TRBJ1-4, with 7 nucleotides matching TRBD1. CDR1 SGHDT and CDR2 YYEEEE come from the germline V gene. Unmatched junction bases numbered 4, after V lost 0 bases and J lost 2 bases. The CDR3 consists of 16 residues. The CDR3 DNA follows: TGTGCCAGCAGCTTGGCCCCAGGGGGGACTAATGAAAAACTGTTTTTT. It yields the protein CASSLAPGGTNEKLFF.

This clone was observed a handful of times. V is TRBV5-1 and J is TRBJ2-7, with 13 bases matching TRBD2. The length of the CDR3 is 15 residues. With 2 bases clipped from V and 6 bases from J, the junction kept 5 bases outside the gene matches. Germline V lookup: CDR1 SGHRS, CDR2 YFSETQ. CDR3 nucleotide sequence: TGCGCCAGCAGCTTCACTAGCGGGGGGGCCTCCGAGCAGTACTTC. This sequence encodes CASSFTSGGASEQYF.

This rearrangement joins TRBV7-6 to TRBJ2-2; weak D call: TRBD1 (6 bases). Germline V lookup: CDR1 SGHVS, CDR2 FNYEAQ. V was clipped by 5 bases and J by 3 bases, with 19 bases between them. The CDR3 is 17 residues long. This CDR3 is CASSHPDGRGDTGELFF. DNA of the CDR3: TGTGCCAGCAGCCACCCCGATGGCAGGGGAGACACCGGGGAGCTGTTTTTT.

The rearrangement links TRBV30 to TRBJ1-1; D not certain. V lost 5 bases to trimming and J lost 2 bases, with 27 bases between them. Germline values: CDR1 GTSNPN, CDR2 SVGIG (reference sequence). The CDR3 extends over 18 amino acids. CDR3: CAWAAPWSVRPLNTEAFF. The CDR3 DNA reads TGTGCCTGGGCAGCCCCCTGGAGCGTGAGGCCCCTCAACACTGAAGCTTTCTTT.

The chain combines TRBV6-6 with TRBJ1-3, with D possibly matching TRBD1 (5 bases). The germline gives CDR1 MNHNY, CDR2 SVGAGI (reference sequence). The V gene lost 3 bases and the J gene lost 0 bases, with 9 bases spanning the gap. The CDR3 totals 15 residues. The DNA for the CDR3 is TGTGCCAGCAGTTATAGGACACTCTCTGGAAACACCATATATTTT. This encodes CASSYRTLSGNTIYF.

This clone appeared a few times. The V gene is TRBV27, the J gene TRBJ2-2; a possible D gene is TRBD2 (5 bases). V shed 3 bases and J shed 4 bases, with 9 bases lying between them. Per germline, CDR1 MNHEY and CDR2 SMNVEV (reference sequence). The CDR3 totals 14 residues. CDR3 bases: TGTGCCAGCAGTTTCGAGGCGGGCACCGGGGAGCTGTTTTTT. Protein: CASSFEAGTGELFF.

As concerns this clone: A junction end diverges from the germline sequence, so it may reflect a read error. The chain is built from TRBV19 and TRBJ1-2; D remains ambiguous. This CDR3 comprises 14 residues. From germline, CDR1 is LNHDA and CDR2 SQIVND (reference sequence). CDR3 DNA sequence: TGTGCCTGTAGTATAGAGGCCCTTCCATATGGCTACACCTTC. Translating gives CACSIEALPYGYTF.

CDR3 nucleotide sequence: TGTGCCAGCAGCTTACGACTCGTACCTAGCGGGAGGTCGGAGACCCAGTACTTC. It codes for CASSLRLVPSGRSETQYF. This chain connects TRBV7-2 to TRBJ2-5; 11 positions agree with TRBD2. Germline trimming cut 2 bases from V and 5 bases from J; bases unmatched to any gene: 13. The germline CDR1 and CDR2 sequences are SGHTA and FQGNSA. The CDR3 is 18 residues long.

This clone was found a few times. The gene calls are TRBV29-1 and TRBJ1-1; weak D call: TRBD1 (6 bases). The V gene's germline CDR1 is SQVTM and CDR2 ANQGSEA. The CDR3 consists of 11 residues. V was cut by 7 bases and J by 11 bases, with 17 bases left in between. The CDR3 reads CSGGGLGGAFF. The CDR3 region has the DNA TGCAGCGGTGGGGGGCTCGGGGGGGCTTTCTTT.

The V gene is TRBV5-1, the J gene TRBJ2-5, with TRBD2 matching over 10 bases. The CDR3 has 14 residues. Germline-derived CDR1 and CDR2 are SGHRS and YFSETQ. V was clipped by 6 bases and J by 5 bases; unmatched bases: 7. As DNA, the CDR3 is TGCGCCAGCAAATTGAGCGGGGGGGCGGAGACCCAGTACTTC. Its protein product is CASKLSGGAETQYF.

The chain couples TRBV5-4 to TRBJ1-2; D gene unclear. Between the trimmed V and J ends, which lost 1 base and 4 bases, there was a span of 8 bases. The germline gives CDR1 SGHNT, CDR2 YYREEE (reference sequence). The CDR3 is made up of 13 amino acids. The CDR3 is CASSLSVVYGYTF. Here the CDR3 DNA reads TGTGCCAGCAGCTTGTCGGTGGTCTATGGCTACACCTTC.

The chain combines TRBV2 with TRBJ2-1; D perhaps matches TRBD1 (6 bases). The CDR3 is 16 amino acids. Germline V CDR1 and CDR2: SNHLY, FYNNEI. V lost 8 bases and J lost 9, with 26 bases in between. CDR3 sequence (DNA): TGTGCCAGCCTTGGGTTAGTATGGACAGAAACGACTGAGCAGTTCTTC. Protein: CASLGLVWTETTEQFF. Full variable domain (rest looked up from reference TRBV2 and TRBJ2-1): EPEVTQTPSHQVTQMGQEVILRCVPISNHLYFYWYRQILGQKVEFLVSFYNNEISEKSEIFDDQFSVERPDGSNFTLKIRSTKLEDSAMYFCASLGLVWTETTEQFFGPGTRLTVL.